The 9 T cell receptor beta chains below all came from one sample that was sequenced in a study of T-cell memory formation after mild COVID-19. TCRdb ran MiXCR on the 5' RACE reads and lists one entry per CDR3 protein. The data contain about 560,000 distinct CDR3 sequences, around a sixth of them singletons. Sequenced sample: PBMCs or a T cell subset sorted from them (not recorded which). The receptors derive from an adult woman who had mild COVID-19 (a few samples of this study predate the infection). Cell type and time point are not known.

This clonotype was seen many times. Its ends do not fully match the called genes, so a read error is possible. The chain uses TRBV7-3 and TRBJ1-2; 7 bases are a match to TRBD1. CDR1 is SGHTA, CDR2 FQGTGA, per germline. The CDR3 spans 12 residues. CDR3 bases: TGTGCCAGCAGCTTAAAGGGGACAGAAACTCTCTTC. Translated, it gives CASSLKGTETLF.

This clonotype was seen a few times. The gene calls are TRBV10-3 and TRBJ2-7; TRBD1 matches 7 bases. V lost 8 bases, J lost 3 bases, and 1 base stayed unmatched. This CDR3 comprises 11 residues. Germline V gene lookup returns CDR1 ENHRY and CDR2 SYGVKD. The CDR3 sequence: CAIGTDYEQYF. CDR3 in DNA: TGTGCCATCGGGACAGACTACGAGCAGTACTTC.

This clonotype has more than one count but fewer than ten. This chain connects TRBV29-1 to TRBJ2-2, with 7 positions matching TRBD1. Germline V lookup: CDR1 SQVTM, CDR2 ANQGSEA. V lost 6 bases to trimming and J lost 6 bases; unmatched junction nucleotides: 7. This CDR3 has 13 residues. CDR3 coding DNA: TGCAGCGTGAGGACAGGTCGGGCCGGGGAGCTGTTTTTT. Amino acid sequence: CSVRTGRAGELFF.

The J gene is TRBJ2-3, the V gene TRBV3-1; D is tentatively TRBD1 or TRBD2 (5 bases each). Germline CDR1 reads LGHDT; CDR2 reads YNNKEL (reference sequence). This CDR3 is 15 amino acids long. Trimming cost V 2 bases and J 4 bases, with 13 bases left between them. Written as DNA, the CDR3 is TGTGCCAGCAGCCAACAGCCACTAGGGGCAGATACGCAGTATTTT. As protein: CASSQQPLGADTQYF.

The chain couples TRBV27 to TRBJ2-7; 9 positions match TRBD1. Germline trimming cut 5 bases from V and 2 bases from J; bases unmatched to any gene: 7. The CDR3 totals 15 residues. Germline V lookup: CDR1 MNHEY, CDR2 SMNVEV (reference sequence). The CDR3 bases are TGTGCCAGCAGTCCCCCGGACAGGGGAACCTACGAGCAGTACTTC. It yields the protein CASSPPDRGTYEQYF.

CDR3 protein: CASSLRGTGERNEQYF. CDR3 bases: TGTGCCAGCAGCTTGCGCGGGACAGGGGAGAGGAACGAGCAGTACTTC. V gene TRBV5-6 combines with J gene TRBJ2-7; TRBD1 matches at 10 bases. Germline trimming cut 1 base from V and 5 bases from J; bases unmatched to any gene: 9. The CDR3 is made up of 16 amino acids. Germline assignment: CDR1 SGHDT and CDR2 YYEEEE.

This clonotype was seen only a few times. The gene calls are TRBV12-5 and TRBJ2-2, with TRBD2 matching over 9 bases. The CDR3 runs 17 residues. V lost 6 bases, J lost 2 bases, and 10 bases stayed unmatched. The germline gives CDR1 LGHNT, CDR2 FRNRAP. The CDR3 DNA sequence: TGTGCTAGTGGGTTAACGACTAGCGGTCGCAACACCGGGGAGCTGTTTTTT. As protein: CASGLTTSGRNTGELFF.

This clonotype was detected only a few times. This chain joins TRBV4-3 and TRBJ2-6; D gene unclear. The length of the CDR3 is 16 residues. Germline V gene data show CDR1 as LGHNA and CDR2 as YSLEER. The V end lost 1 base, the J end lost 0 bases, and 7 bases lay between the germline ends. CDR3 nucleotides: TGCGCCAGCAGCCAAGTTGCCTCCTCTGGGGCCAACGTCCTGACTTTC. This gives the protein CASSQVASSGANVLTF.

The chain combines TRBV24-1 with TRBJ2-7; the match to TRBD2 covers 7 bases. The V gene's germline CDR1 is KGHDR and CDR2 SFDVKD. The ends lost 1 base at V and 6 bases at J; junction bases unmatched: 5. This CDR3 spans 14 amino acids. The CDR3 sequence is CATSDFDSGGEQYF. As DNA, the CDR3 is TGTGCCACCAGTGATTTTGATTCGGGGGGCGAGCAGTACTTC.